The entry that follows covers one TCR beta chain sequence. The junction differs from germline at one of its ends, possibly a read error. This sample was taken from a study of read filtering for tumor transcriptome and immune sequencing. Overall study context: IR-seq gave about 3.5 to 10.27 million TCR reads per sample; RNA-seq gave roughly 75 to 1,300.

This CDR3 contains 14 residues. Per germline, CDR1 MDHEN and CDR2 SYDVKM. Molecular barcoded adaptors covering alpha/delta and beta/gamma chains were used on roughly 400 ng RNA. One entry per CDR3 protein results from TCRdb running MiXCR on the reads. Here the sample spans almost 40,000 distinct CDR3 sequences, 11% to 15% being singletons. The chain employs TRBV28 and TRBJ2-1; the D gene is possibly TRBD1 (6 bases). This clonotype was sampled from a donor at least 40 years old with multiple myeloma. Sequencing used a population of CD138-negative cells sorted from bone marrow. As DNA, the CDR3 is TGTGCCAGCAAGAGTGGGGGCTCCTACGATGAGCAGCTCTTC. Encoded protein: CASKSGGSYDEQLF.